This T cell receptor beta chain was identified in a study of blood T cell repertoires in COVID-19. With regard to this clone: The sample holds other DNA sequences that translate to the same CDR3.

V lost 5 bases and J lost 4; bases outside the gene matches: 3. The CDR3 totals 15 residues. Germline CDR1 is SEHNR and CDR2 is FQNEAQ (reference sequence). TCRdb's table, derived via immunoSEQ multiplex PCR, lists solely in-frame clones and lacks some. The table lists under 150,000 clones, about 88% of them singletons. The chain is built from TRBV7-9 and TRBJ2-1, with 12 bases aligning to TRBD2. This sequence was found in a woman between 70 and 85 years old who had recovered from COVID-19. The sequencing sample was made of peripheral blood. This CDR3 reads CASSPGLAGYNEQFF. The CDR3 coding sequence is TGTGCCAGCAGCCCGGGACTAGCGGGTTACAATGAGCAGTTCTTC. Drawing the rest from reference TRBV7-9 and TRBJ2-1, the complete variable domain is DTGVSQNPRHKITKRGQNVTFRCDPISEHNRLYWYRQTLGQGPEFLTYFQNEAQLEKSRLLSDRFSAERPKGSFSTLEIQRTEQGDSAMYLCASSPGLAGYNEQFFGPGTRLTVL.